These T cell receptor beta chains were read from a single sample in a study of shared T cell receptors in the human thymus. This table comes from immunoSEQ multiplex PCR, and its TCRdb copy is limited to in-frame clones, with some not included. The table includes 720,000 or so clones, 70% to 90% detected once. The sample was also linked to a second study, of human thymus T cells.

The material sequenced was thymocytes. Every receptor here comes from a girl less than two years old with a congenital heart defect. CDR3s leave out the opening cysteine and the closing phenylalanine or tryptophan. The D gene is left open where the match is weak. Size values are once, few and many counts, or a class for expanded clones, and some rows have none.

CDR3 protein | clone size | V gene | D gene
ANPGLTTPYYEQY | - | TRBV5-3 | TRBD2
ATSRQGARGNTIY | - | TRBV15 | TRBD1
ASTKDRGREQY | - | TRBV7-9 | TRBD1
ASSLVLTAGKSLAINEKLF | - | TRBV5-1 | -
ASSLSKGAGDMITQY | - | TRBV27 | TRBD2
ASSHNIFRDSYYGYT | once | TRBV4-3 | TRBD1
ASRSMEWGDQPQH | - | TRBV6-1 | -
ASTSTGRGSPLH | - | TRBV6-1 | TRBD1
ASSEDRGNGYT | - | TRBV6-5 | TRBD1
ASSLAGQGKYGYT | - | TRBV28 | TRBD1
ASSLAFGASDGYT | - | TRBV7-9 | -
ASSSLTGLVREQTQY | - | TRBV27 | TRBD2